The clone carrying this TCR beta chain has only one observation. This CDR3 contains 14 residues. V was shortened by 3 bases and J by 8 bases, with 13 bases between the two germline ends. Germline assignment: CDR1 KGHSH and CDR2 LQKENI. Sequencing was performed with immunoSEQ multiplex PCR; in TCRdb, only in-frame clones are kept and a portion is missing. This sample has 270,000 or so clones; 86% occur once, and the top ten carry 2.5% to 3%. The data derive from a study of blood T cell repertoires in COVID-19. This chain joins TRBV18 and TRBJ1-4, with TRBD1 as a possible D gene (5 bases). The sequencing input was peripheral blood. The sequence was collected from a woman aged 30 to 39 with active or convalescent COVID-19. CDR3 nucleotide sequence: TGTGCCAGCTCACCGGAAGGGGCAGGCGAAAAACTGTTTTTT. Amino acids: CASSPEGAGEKLFF.